Shown below are 15 T cell receptor beta chains from a single sample sequenced in a study of blood T cell repertoires in COVID-19. Data came from immunoSEQ multiplex PCR; TCRdb stores just in-frame clones and leaves some out. This sample has about 150,000 clones; about 90% occur once, and the top ten carry approximately 4.3%. Sequenced input: PBMCs or T cells enriched from blood (not recorded which). The receptor set was obtained from a woman aged 40 to 49 who had been exposed to COVID-19.

V gene TRBV25-1 combines with J gene TRBJ1-2; 10 nucleotides line up with TRBD1. V gave up 0 bases and J gave up 6 bases; unmatched junction bases: 10. The CDR3 totals 17 residues. Germline loops: CDR1 MGHDK, CDR2 SYGVNS. In nucleotides, the CDR3 is TGTGCCAGCAGTGAATATCTCGGGGGACAGGGGTTCCATGGCTACACCTTC. Protein sequence: CASSEYLGGQGFHGYTF.

The chain joins TRBV29-1 to TRBJ2-7; 11 bases fit TRBD2. Trimming took 4 bases from V and 3 from J; bases not matched to a gene: 8. The CDR3 length is 15 residues. Germline V gene data show CDR1 as SQVTM and CDR2 as ANQGSEA. The CDR3 DNA reads TGCAGCGTTGCTGGCGTTAGCGGGAGGGACTACGAGCAGTACTTC. Amino acids: CSVAGVSGRDYEQYF.

In its sample, this clone was seen once. The gene calls are TRBV11-2 and TRBJ2-7; 10 positions agree with TRBD1. Germline V lookup: CDR1 SGHAT, CDR2 FQNNGV. The CDR3 sequence is 15 residues long. With 6 bases clipped from V and 0 bases from J, the junction kept 5 bases outside the gene matches. In DNA form, the CDR3 reads TGTGCCAGCAGGAGACAGGGGGCGGACTCCTACGAGCAGTACTTC. As protein: CASRRQGADSYEQYF.

There are a few counts of this clone. The chain couples TRBV10-3 to TRBJ1-2; possible D gene TRBD1, 6 bases. Trimming left V 5 bases short and J 8 bases short, with 15 bases between. This CDR3 has 13 residues. Per germline, CDR1 ENHRY and CDR2 SYGVKD. The CDR3 sequence: CAISPGHDGGYTF. As DNA, the CDR3 is TGTGCCATCAGTCCGGGACACGATGGCGGCTACACCTTC.

V and J are TRBV11-3 and TRBJ2-3; D is ambiguous. The ends were cut back, 4 bases at V and 4 bases at J, with 15 bases in the middle. In germline, CDR1 is SGHNT, CDR2 YENEEA. The CDR3 is 15 residues long. CDR3 DNA: TGTGCCAGCAGCTCCGGGTGGATGGGTGCAGATACGCAGTATTTT. The encoded protein is CASSSGWMGADTQYF.

The chain uses TRBV4-1 and TRBJ1-2; maybe TRBD1 (6 bases). CDR1 MGHRA and CDR2 YSYEKL come from the germline V gene. The length of the CDR3 is 16 residues. With 0 bases removed from V and 2 bases from J, the gap between germline ends came to 13 bases. The CDR3 nucleotides are TGCGCCAGCAGCCAAGACCCCGCAACAGGGAACTATGGCTACACCTTC. Its translation: CASSQDPATGNYGYTF.

This clone was seen a few times. This rearrangement joins TRBV6-5 to TRBJ2-7; 9 bases agree with TRBD1. CDR3 size: 16 residues. V trimming: 4 bases; J trimming: 2 bases; junction bases outside the gene matches: 9. From germline, CDR1 is MNHEY and CDR2 SVGAGI. CDR3 sequence: CASSFEFYRGPYEQYF. Here the CDR3 DNA reads TGTGCCAGCAGTTTCGAGTTTTACAGGGGGCCCTACGAGCAGTACTTC.

V usage is TRBV27 and J usage is TRBJ2-2; a possible D gene is TRBD1 (6 bases). With 4 bases removed from V and 4 bases from J, the gap between germline ends came to 13 bases. The CDR3 has 15 residues. Germline lookup yields CDR1 MNHEY and CDR2 SMNVEV (reference sequence). The CDR3 region is CASSSWTASTGELFF. The CDR3 DNA follows: TGTGCCAGCAGTTCCTGGACAGCCTCCACCGGGGAGCTGTTTTTT.

The genes are TRBV24-1 and TRBJ2-3, with 11 positions matching TRBD1. CDR3 length: 15 amino acids. The V and J ends lost 4 bases and 5 bases, in that order; junction bases with no gene match: 4. The germline V gene encodes CDR1 KGHDR and CDR2 SFDVKD. CDR3 bases: TGTGCCACCAGTGACGGACAGGGGGCAAGAGATACGCAGTATTTT. It yields the protein CATSDGQGARDTQYF.

This clone has only one observation. The chain carries TRBV14 and TRBJ2-3; D may be TRBD1 (6 bases). V lost 4 bases, J lost 3 bases, and 17 bases lay in between. The CDR3 runs 16 residues. CDR1 and CDR2 (germline): SGHDN, FVKESK. DNA of the CDR3: TGTGCCAGCAGCCCCGCCTCAGACAGGTGGACAGATACGCAGTATTTT. This encodes CASSPASDRWTDTQYF.

This chain links TRBV6-5 with TRBJ1-1; a weak D match, TRBD1 (5 bases). CDR3 length: 14 amino acids. Per the germline V gene, CDR1 is MNHEY and CDR2 is SVGAGI. Trimming stripped 7 bases from V and 1 base from J, with 13 bases between. The CDR3 sequence is CASTGGRPNTEAFF. CDR3 coding DNA: TGTGCCAGCACCGGGGGGAGACCGAACACTGAAGCTTTCTTT.

This clone has only one observation. This chain connects TRBV19 to TRBJ1-4, with D hard to call. The ends were cut back, 7 bases at V and 4 bases at J, with 7 bases in the middle. Germline V gene data show CDR1 as LNHDA and CDR2 as SQIVND (reference sequence). The CDR3 spans 12 residues. Written as DNA, the CDR3 is TGTGCCAGTACTCAGTTTAATGAAAAACTGTTTTTT. The encoded protein is CASTQFNEKLFF.

This chain links TRBV7-2 with TRBJ1-5; no clear D gene. The germline V gene has CDR1 SGHTA and CDR2 FQGNSA. The CDR3 extends over 13 amino acids. Between the trimmed V and J ends, which lost 1 base and 5 bases, there was a span of 6 bases. In DNA form, the CDR3 reads TGTGCCAGCAGCTTAGTATCGGATCAGCCCCAGCATTTT. It encodes CASSLVSDQPQHF.

The V and J genes are TRBV10-3 and TRBJ2-5; TRBD1 agrees at 11 bases. Per germline, CDR1 ENHRY and CDR2 SYGVKD. The length of the CDR3 is 16 residues. Trimming cost V 2 bases and J 5 bases; bases outside gene matches: 7. The CDR3 sequence is CAISEPGTGGRETQYF. As DNA, the CDR3 is TGTGCCATCAGTGAGCCCGGGACAGGGGGGCGGGAGACCCAGTACTTC.

The V call is TRBV7-2, the J call TRBJ2-7; TRBD2 agrees at 12 bases. This CDR3 spans 15 amino acids. V trimming: 5 bases; J trimming: 3 bases; junction bases outside the gene matches: 5. The germline CDR1 and CDR2 sequences are SGHTA and FQGNSA. CDR3 nucleotides: TGTGCCAGCAGCCCCCGGACTAGCGGGGACTACGAGCAGTACTTC. Residues: CASSPRTSGDYEQYF.